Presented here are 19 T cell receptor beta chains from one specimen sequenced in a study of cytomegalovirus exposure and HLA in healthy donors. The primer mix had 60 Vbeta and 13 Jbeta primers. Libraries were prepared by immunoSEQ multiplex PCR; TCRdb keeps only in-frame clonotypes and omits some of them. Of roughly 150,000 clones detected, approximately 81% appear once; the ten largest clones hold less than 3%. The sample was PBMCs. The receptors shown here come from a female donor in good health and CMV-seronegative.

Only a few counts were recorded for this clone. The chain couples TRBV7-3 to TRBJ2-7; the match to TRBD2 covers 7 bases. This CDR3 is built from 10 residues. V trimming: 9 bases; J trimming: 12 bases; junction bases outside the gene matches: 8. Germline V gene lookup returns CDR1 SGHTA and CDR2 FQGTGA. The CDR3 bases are TGTGCCAGACCTACGGGGGGTCGGTACTTC. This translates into CARPTGGRYF.

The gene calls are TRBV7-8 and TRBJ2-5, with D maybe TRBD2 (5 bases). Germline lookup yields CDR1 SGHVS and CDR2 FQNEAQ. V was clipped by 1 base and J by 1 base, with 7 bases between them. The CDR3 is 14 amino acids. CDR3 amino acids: CASSLGLSQETQYF. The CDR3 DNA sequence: TGTGCCAGCAGCTTAGGACTATCCCAAGAGACCCAGTACTTC. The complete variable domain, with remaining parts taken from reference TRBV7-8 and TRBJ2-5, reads GAGVSQSPRYKVAKRGQDVALRCDPISGHVSLFWYQQALGQGPEFLTYFQNEAQLDKSGLPSDRFFAERPEGSVSTLKIQRTQQEDSAVYLCASSLGLSQETQYFGPGTRLLVL.

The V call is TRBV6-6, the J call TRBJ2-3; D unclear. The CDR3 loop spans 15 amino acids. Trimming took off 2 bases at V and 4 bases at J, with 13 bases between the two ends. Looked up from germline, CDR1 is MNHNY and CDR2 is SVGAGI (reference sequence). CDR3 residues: CASSYGSEAPDTQYF. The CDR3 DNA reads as TGTGCCAGCAGTTACGGCTCCGAGGCCCCAGATACGCAGTATTTT.

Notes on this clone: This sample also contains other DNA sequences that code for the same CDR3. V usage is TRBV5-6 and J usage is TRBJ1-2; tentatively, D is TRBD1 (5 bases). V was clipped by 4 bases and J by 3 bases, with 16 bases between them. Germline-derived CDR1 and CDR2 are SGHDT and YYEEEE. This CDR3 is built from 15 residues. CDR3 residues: CASSRAGRGDYGYTF. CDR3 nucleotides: TGTGCCAGCAGCAGGGCGGGACGGGGAGACTATGGCTACACCTTC. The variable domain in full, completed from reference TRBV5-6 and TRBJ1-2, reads DAGVTQSPTHLIKTRGQQVTLRCSPKSGHDTVSWYQQALGQGPQFIFQYYEEEERQRGNFPDRFSGHQFPNYSSELNVNALLLGDSALYLCASSRAGRGDYGYTFGSGTRLTVV.

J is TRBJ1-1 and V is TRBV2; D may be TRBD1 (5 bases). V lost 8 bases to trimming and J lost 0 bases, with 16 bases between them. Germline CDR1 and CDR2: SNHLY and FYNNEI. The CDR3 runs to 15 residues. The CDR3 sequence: CASRRVRDLNTEAFF. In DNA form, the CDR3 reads TGTGCCAGCCGAAGGGTGCGGGACTTGAACACTGAAGCTTTCTTT.

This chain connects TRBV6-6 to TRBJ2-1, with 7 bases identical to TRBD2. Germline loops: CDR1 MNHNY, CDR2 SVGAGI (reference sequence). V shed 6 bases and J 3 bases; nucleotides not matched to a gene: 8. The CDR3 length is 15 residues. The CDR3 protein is CASSRAGKNYNEQFF. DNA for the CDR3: TGTGCCAGCAGCCGAGCGGGAAAGAACTACAATGAGCAGTTCTTC.

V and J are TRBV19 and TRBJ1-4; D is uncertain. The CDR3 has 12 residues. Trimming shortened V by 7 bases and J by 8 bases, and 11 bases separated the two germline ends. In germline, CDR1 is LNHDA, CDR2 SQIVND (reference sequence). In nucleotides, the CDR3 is TGTGCCAGTAACGCAGCGAGGGAAAAACTGTTTTTT. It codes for CASNAAREKLFF.

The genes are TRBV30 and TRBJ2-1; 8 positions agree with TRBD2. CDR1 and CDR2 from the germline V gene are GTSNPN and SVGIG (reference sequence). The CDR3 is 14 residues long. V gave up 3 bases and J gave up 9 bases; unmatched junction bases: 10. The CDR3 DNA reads TGTGCCTGGAGGGGAGTAGCGGGATTAGGTGAGCAGTTCTTC. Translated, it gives CAWRGVAGLGEQFF.

CDR3 sequence (DNA): TGTGCCAGCAGCTTAGGGAGACTAGCGGGGTACAATGAGCAGTTCTTC. Translation: CASSLGRLAGYNEQFF. The rearrangement links TRBV11-2 to TRBJ2-1, with TRBD2 matching over 11 bases. J was trimmed by 4 bases and V by 1 base; bases with no gene match: 3. CDR3 length: 16 amino acids. CDR1 is SGHAT and CDR2 is FQNNGV in the germline V gene.

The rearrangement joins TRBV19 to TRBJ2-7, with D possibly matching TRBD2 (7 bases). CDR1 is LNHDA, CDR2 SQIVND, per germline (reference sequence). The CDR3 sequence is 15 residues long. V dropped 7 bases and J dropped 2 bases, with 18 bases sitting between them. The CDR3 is CASKGGPGIPYEQYF. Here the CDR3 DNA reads TGTGCCAGTAAGGGGGGGCCAGGGATCCCCTACGAGCAGTACTTC.

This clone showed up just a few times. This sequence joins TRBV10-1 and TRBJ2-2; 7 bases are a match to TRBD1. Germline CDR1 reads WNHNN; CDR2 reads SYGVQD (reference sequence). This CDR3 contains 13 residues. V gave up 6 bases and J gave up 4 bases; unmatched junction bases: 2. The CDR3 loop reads CASSDRVTGELFF. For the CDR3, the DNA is TGCGCCAGCAGCGACAGGGTCACCGGGGAGCTGTTTTTT.

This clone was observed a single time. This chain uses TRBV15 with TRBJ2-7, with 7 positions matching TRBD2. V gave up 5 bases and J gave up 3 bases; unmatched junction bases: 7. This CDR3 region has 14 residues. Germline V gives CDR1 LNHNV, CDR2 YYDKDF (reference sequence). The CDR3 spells CATSRPGGRYEQYF. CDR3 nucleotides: TGTGCCACCAGCCGCCCGGGAGGCCGCTACGAGCAGTACTTC.

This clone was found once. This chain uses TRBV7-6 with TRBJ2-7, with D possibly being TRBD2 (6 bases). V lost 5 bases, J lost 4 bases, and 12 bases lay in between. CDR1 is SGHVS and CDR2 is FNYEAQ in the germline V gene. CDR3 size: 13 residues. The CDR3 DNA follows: TGTGCCAGCAGCCCAGGAGGGGCGTACGAGCAGTACTTC. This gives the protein CASSPGGAYEQYF.

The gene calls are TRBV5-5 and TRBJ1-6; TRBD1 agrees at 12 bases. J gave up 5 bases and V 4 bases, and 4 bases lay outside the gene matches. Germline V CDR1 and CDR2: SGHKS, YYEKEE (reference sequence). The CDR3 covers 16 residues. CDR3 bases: TGTGCCAGCAGCCCGGGACAGGGGGCGAATAATTCACCCCTCCACTTT. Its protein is CASSPGQGANNSPLHF.

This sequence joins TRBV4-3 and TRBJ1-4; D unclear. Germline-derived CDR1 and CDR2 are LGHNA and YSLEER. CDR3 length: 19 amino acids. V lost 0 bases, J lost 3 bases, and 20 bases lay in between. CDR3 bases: TGCGCCAGCAGCCAAGATCTAATCCGACCCGGTGCGGCTAATGAAAAACTGTTTTTT. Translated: CASSQDLIRPGAANEKLFF.

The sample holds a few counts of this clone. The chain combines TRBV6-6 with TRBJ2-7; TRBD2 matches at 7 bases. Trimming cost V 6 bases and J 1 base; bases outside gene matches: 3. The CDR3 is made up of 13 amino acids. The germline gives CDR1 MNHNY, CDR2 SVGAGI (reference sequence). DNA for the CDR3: TGTGCCAGCAGCACCGGGAGGTCCTACGAGCAGTACTTC. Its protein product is CASSTGRSYEQYF.

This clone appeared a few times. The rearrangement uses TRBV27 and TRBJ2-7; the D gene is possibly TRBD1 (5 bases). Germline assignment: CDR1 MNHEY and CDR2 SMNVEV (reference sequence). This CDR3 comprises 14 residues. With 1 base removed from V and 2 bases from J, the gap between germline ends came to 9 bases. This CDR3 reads CASSLYPRAYEQYF. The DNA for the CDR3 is TGTGCCAGCAGTTTATACCCCAGGGCCTACGAGCAGTACTTC.

CDR3 sequence: CASSWTVSLAKNIQYF. CDR3 nucleotides: TGTGCCAGCAGTTGGACAGTTTCCTTAGCCAAAAACATTCAGTACTTC. The gene calls are TRBV27 and TRBJ2-4; TRBD1 is a possible D gene (6 bases). This CDR3 has 16 amino acids. CDR1 is MNHEY, CDR2 SMNVEV, per germline (reference sequence). V lost 4 bases and J lost 0, with 13 bases in between.

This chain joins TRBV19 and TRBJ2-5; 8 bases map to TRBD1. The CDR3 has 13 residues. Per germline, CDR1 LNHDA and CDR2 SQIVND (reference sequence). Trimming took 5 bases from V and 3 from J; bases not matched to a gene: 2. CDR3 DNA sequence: TGTGCCAGTAGTCAGACAGGGGAAGAGACCCAGTACTTC. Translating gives CASSQTGEETQYF.